The 8 T cell receptor beta chains below come from one sample, sequenced in a study of blood T cell repertoires in COVID-19. Some clones are missing from TCRdb's copy, which holds only in-frame ones; the method was immunoSEQ multiplex PCR. The sample includes some 110,000 clones, around 84% of them seen just once. Sequenced input: peripheral blood. Source of these receptors: a man aged 35-49 years with acute or convalescent COVID-19.

The V and J genes are TRBV4-3 and TRBJ2-7, with 7 bases fitting TRBD1. This CDR3 contains 14 residues. Germline V CDR1 and CDR2: LGHNA, YSLEER. V shed 4 bases, J shed 4 bases, and the junction held 7 bases outside the gene matches. CDR3 residues: CASSRERGLYEQYF. The CDR3 DNA reads TGCGCCAGCAGCCGAGAGAGGGGGCTATACGAGCAGTACTTC.

The chain employs TRBV2 and TRBJ1-4; TRBD1 is a possible D gene (5 bases). This CDR3 has 15 residues. The germline V gene encodes CDR1 SNHLY and CDR2 FYNNEI. Trimming took off 2 bases at V and 6 bases at J, with 13 bases between the two ends. The CDR3 loop reads CASSETGLIYEKLFF. The CDR3 DNA sequence: TGTGCCAGCAGTGAAACGGGACTCATTTATGAAAAACTGTTTTTT.

This clone was counted once. Compared with germline, one end of the junction differs, possibly owing to a read error. This chain connects TRBV7-7 to TRBJ2-7; maybe TRBD2 (5 bases). This CDR3 comprises 16 residues. Germline V gene sequence: CDR1 SSHAT, CDR2 FNYEAQ (reference sequence). In DNA, the CDR3 is TGTGCTAGCAGCCCAGGCGGGCGTGGAGGTTCGAGCGAGCAGTACTTC. Its translation is CASSPGGRGGSSEQYF.

V gene TRBV7-9 combines with J gene TRBJ2-5; D might be TRBD2 (6 bases). V dropped 5 bases and J dropped 1 base, with 17 bases sitting between them. The CDR3 has 16 amino acids. Germline CDR1 is SEHNR and CDR2 is FQNEAQ (reference sequence). CDR3 bases: TGTGCCAGCAGCCCCAGTAGGCGCGGGACCCAAGAGACCCAGTACTTC. Protein product: CASSPSRRGTQETQYF.

This sequence joins TRBV2 and TRBJ1-6; no definite D call. This CDR3 contains 12 residues. The ends were cut back, 4 bases at V and 7 bases at J, with 5 bases in the middle. Per the germline V gene, CDR1 is SNHLY and CDR2 is FYNNEI. CDR3 loop: CASSVQNSPLHF. The CDR3 coding sequence is TGTGCCAGCAGTGTCCAGAATTCACCCCTCCACTTT. Filled out from reference TRBV2 and TRBJ1-6, the complete variable domain reads EPEVTQTPSHQVTQMGQEVILRCVPISNHLYFYWYRQILGQKVEFLVSFYNNEISEKSEIFDDQFSVERPDGSNFTLKIRSTKLEDSAMYFCASSVQNSPLHFGNGTRLTVT.

This clone was detected only a few times. The chain is built from TRBV5-6 and TRBJ1-1; 7 bases map to TRBD1. The J segment lost 3 bases and the V segment lost 4 bases, leaving 9 bases of the junction unmatched. Germline CDR1 reads SGHDT; CDR2 reads YYEEEE. This CDR3 has 15 residues. The CDR3 protein is CASSTTGWGYTEAFF. DNA of the CDR3: TGTGCCAGCAGCACGACAGGGTGGGGGTACACTGAAGCTTTCTTT.

The chain joins TRBV19 to TRBJ2-1, with TRBD1 as a possible D gene (6 bases). The CDR3 covers 16 residues. The V end was cut by 2 bases, the J end by 0 bases, with 11 bases between. Per germline, CDR1 LNHDA and CDR2 SQIVND (reference sequence). The CDR3 DNA is TGTGCCAGTAGTATAAGGGGGAGTGTCTCCTACAATGAGCAGTTCTTC. Protein sequence: CASSIRGSVSYNEQFF. The full variable domain, its missing parts supplied by reference TRBV19 and TRBJ2-1, is DGGITQSPKYLFRKEGQNVTLSCEQNLNHDAMYWYRQDPGQGLRLIYYSQIVNDFQKGDIAEGYSVSREKKESFPLTVTSAQKNPTAFYLCASSIRGSVSYNEQFFGPGTRLTVL.

The gene calls are TRBV30 and TRBJ1-5; maybe TRBD1 (6 bases). V gave up 1 base and J gave up 2 bases, with 15 bases separating them. Looked up from germline, CDR1 is GTSNPN and CDR2 is SVGIG (reference sequence). The CDR3 is 16 amino acids. DNA for the CDR3: TGTGCCTGGAGTGCCCAACTCAGGGGTGGCAATCAGCCCCAGCATTTT. This translates into CAWSAQLRGGNQPQHF.